The T cell receptor (beta chain) described here comes from a study of regulatory T cells in long-lasting Graves disease. Time point meaning: newly diagnosed GD, antithyroid drugs for less than 3 months. Preparation of the TCR library used RNA extracted from PBMCs. Germline V CDR1 and CDR2: SEHNR, FQNEAQ (reference sequence). The CDR3 is 17 amino acids. Trimming removed 2 bases at V and 4 bases at J, with 15 bases between. This clonotype was detected only a few times. Arm-PCR of CDR3 regions with iRepertoire HTBI primers generated TCR beta libraries. Using its own MiXCR run on the multiplex PCR reads, TCRdb lists one record per CDR3 protein. Of about 540,000 distinct CDR3 sequences in the sample, approximately 12% were seen once. The data were also submitted as part of a second study, on T cells in Graves' hyperthyroidism and ophthalmopathy.

The sequence was collected from a man younger than 45 with Graves disease. V gene TRBV7-9 combines with J gene TRBJ2-6; D tentatively fits TRBD1 or TRBD2 (5 bases each). The source was peripheral blood mononuclear cells (PBMCs), collected at new diagnosis, from a patient treated with antithyroid drugs. In DNA, the CDR3 is TGTGCCAGCAGCTTATCGAGGGGCGCGCAGGGGGCCAACGTCCTGACTTTC. Translated, it gives CASSLSRGAQGANVLTF.